Reported below is one T cell receptor (beta chain). Its antigen is as yet unknown. Libraries were prepared by immunoSEQ multiplex PCR; TCRdb keeps only in-frame clonotypes and omits some of them. The sample comprises some 69,000 clones, over 85% of which are singletons, and 6.5% to 7% rests with the top ten. This entry belongs to a study of graft-versus-host responses after intestinal transplantation. Overall study context: Every recipient underwent anti-thymocyte globulin induction, then tacrolimus and steroids for roughly 3 years.

Study observations and caveats: High graft-versus-host to host-versus-graft T cell clonal ratios marked allografts of patients with graft-donor macrochimerism.

The CDR3 totals 15 residues. The germline gives CDR1 SGHNT, CDR2 YYREEE (reference sequence). Trimming removed 0 bases from V and 7 bases from J, with 16 bases in between. Sequences were derived from bone marrow, sampled roughly 110 weeks after intestinal transplantation. This chain connects TRBV5-4 to TRBJ1-2, with D uncertain. The source of this sequence is a human patient who received an intestinal transplant, so some T cells may come from the graft donor. CDR3 in amino acids: CASSLEPESLGGYTF. CDR3 DNA sequence: TGTGCCAGCAGCTTGGAACCAGAGTCCCTCGGTGGCTACACCTTC. The whole variable domain, remainder taken from reference TRBV5-4 and TRBJ1-2, is ETGVTQSPTHLIKTRGQQVTLRCSSQSGHNTVSWYQQALGQGPQFIFQYYREEENGRGNFPPRFSGLQFPNYSSELNVNALELDDSALYLCASSLEPESLGGYTFGSGTRLTVV.